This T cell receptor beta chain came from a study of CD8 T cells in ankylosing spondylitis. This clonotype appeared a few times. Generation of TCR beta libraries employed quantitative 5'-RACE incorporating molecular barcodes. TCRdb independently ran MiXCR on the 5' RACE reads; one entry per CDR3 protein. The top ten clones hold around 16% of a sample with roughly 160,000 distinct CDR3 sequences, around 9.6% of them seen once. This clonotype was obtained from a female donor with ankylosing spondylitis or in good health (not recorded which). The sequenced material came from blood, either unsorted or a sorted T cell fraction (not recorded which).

The CDR3 DNA reads as TGCGCCAGCAGCCAAGATCTGTTTCGGAGACTAGCGGGAGTCAATGAGCAGTTCTTC. This sequence encodes CASSQDLFRRLAGVNEQFF. V gene TRBV4-3 combines with J gene TRBJ2-1; 12 nucleotides agree with TRBD2. Germline V gene data show CDR1 as LGHNA and CDR2 as YSLEER. The CDR3 length is 19 residues. V was pared by 0 bases and J by 6 bases, with 12 bases of the junction left unmatched.